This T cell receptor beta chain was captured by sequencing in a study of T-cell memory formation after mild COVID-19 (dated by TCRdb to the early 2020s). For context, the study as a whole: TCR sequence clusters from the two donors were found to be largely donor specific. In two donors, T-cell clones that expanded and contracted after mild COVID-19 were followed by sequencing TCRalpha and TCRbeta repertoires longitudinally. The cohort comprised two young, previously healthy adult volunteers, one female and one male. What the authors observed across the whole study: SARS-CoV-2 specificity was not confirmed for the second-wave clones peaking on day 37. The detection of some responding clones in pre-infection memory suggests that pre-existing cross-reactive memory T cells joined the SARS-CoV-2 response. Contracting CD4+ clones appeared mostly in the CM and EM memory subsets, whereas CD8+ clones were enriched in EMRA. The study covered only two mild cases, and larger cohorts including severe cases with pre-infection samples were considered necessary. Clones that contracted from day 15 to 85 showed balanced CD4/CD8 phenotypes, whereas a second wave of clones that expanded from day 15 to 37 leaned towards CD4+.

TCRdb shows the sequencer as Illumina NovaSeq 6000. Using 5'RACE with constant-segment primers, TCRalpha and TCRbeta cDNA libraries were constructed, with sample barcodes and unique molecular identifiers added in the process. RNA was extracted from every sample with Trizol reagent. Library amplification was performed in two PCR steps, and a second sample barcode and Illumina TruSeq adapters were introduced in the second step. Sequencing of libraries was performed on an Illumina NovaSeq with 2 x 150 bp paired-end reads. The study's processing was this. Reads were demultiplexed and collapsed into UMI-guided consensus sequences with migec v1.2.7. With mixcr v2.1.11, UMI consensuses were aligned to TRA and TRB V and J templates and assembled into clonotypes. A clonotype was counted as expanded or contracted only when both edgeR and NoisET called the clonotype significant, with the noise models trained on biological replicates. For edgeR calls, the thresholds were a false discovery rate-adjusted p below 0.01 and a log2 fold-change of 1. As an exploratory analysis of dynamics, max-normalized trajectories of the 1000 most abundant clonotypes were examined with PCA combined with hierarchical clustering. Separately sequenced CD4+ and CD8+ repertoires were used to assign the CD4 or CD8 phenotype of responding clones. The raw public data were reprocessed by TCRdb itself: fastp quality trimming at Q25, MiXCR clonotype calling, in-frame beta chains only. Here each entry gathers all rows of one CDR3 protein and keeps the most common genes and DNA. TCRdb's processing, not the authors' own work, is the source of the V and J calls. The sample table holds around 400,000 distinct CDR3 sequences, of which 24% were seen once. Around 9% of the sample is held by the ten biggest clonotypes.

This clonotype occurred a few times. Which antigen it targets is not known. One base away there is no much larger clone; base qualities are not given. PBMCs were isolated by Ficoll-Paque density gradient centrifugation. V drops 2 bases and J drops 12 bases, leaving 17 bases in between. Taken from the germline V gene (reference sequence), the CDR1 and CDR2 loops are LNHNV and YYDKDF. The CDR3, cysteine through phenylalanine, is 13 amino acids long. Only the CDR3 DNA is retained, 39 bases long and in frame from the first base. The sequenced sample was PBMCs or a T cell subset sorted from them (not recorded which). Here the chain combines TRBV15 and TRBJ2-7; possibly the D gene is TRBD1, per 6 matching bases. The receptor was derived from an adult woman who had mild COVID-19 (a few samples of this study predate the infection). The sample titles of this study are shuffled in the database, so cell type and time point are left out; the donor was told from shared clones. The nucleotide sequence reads TGTGCCACCAGCAGACTCGGGACACCTCCCCTGTACTTC. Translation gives CATSRLGTPPLYF.